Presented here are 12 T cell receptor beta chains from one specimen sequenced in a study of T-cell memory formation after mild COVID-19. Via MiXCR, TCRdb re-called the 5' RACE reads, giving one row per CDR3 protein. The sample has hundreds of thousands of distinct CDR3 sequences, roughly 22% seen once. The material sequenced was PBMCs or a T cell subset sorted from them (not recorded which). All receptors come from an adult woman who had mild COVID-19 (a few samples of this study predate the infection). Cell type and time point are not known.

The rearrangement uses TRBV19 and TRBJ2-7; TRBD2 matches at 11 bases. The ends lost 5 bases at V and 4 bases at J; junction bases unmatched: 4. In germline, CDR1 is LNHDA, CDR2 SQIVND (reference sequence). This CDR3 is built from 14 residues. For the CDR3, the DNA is TGTGCCAGTAGTTTTAGCGGGAGGGCGTACGAGCAGTACTTC. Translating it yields CASSFSGRAYEQYF.

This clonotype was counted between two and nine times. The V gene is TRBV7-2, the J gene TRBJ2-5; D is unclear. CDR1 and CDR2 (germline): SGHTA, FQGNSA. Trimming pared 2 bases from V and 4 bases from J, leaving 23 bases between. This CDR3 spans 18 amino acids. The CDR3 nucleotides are TGTGCCAGCAGCTTAAAATTCTTGACGGGCGTCCTGACAGAGACCCAGTACTTC. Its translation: CASSLKFLTGVLTETQYF.

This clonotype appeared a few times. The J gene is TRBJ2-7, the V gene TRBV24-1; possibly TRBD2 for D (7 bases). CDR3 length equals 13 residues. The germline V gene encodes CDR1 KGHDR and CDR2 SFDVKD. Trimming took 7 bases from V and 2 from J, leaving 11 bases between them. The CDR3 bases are TGTGCCACCAGGAGGGGGGGGACCTACGAGCAGTACTTC. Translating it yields CATRRGGTYEQYF.

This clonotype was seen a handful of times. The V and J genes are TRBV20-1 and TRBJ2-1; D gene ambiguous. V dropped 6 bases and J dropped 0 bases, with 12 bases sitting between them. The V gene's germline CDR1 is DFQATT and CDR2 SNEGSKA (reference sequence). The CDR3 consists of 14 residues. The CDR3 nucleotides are TGCAGTGCGTTACCAGTACCCTCCTACAATGAGCAGTTCTTC. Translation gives CSALPVPSYNEQFF.

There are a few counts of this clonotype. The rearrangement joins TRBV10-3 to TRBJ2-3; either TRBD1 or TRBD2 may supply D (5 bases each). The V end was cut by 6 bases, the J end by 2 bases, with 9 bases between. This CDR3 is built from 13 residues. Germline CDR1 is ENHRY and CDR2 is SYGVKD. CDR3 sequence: CAISWGITDTQYF. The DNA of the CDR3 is TGTGCCATCAGCTGGGGGATCACAGATACGCAGTATTTT.

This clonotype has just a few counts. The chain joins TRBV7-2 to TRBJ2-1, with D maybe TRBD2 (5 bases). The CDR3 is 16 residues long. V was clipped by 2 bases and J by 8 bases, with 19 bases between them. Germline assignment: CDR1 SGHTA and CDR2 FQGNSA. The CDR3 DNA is TGTGCCAGCAGCTTAACGGCGGGTTGGGCTGGGGATGAGCAGTTCTTC. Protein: CASSLTAGWAGDEQFF.

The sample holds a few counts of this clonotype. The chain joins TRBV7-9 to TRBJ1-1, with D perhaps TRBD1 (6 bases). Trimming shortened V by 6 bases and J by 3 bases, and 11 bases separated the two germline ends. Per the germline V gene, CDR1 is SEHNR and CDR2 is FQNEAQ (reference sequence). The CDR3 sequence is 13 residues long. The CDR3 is CASRKQGDTEAFF. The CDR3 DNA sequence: TGTGCCAGCAGGAAACAGGGCGACACTGAAGCTTTCTTT. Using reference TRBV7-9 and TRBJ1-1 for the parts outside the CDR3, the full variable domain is DTGVSQNPRHKITKRGQNVTFRCDPISEHNRLYWYRQTLGQGPEFLTYFQNEAQLEKSRLLSDRFSAERPKGSFSTLEIQRTEQGDSAMYLCASRKQGDTEAFFGQGTRLTVV.

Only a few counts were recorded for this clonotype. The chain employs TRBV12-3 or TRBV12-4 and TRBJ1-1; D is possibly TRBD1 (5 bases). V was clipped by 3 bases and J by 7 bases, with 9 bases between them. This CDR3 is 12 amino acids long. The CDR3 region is CASSFVQDEAFF. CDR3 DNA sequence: TGTGCCAGCAGTTTCGTACAGGATGAAGCTTTCTTT.

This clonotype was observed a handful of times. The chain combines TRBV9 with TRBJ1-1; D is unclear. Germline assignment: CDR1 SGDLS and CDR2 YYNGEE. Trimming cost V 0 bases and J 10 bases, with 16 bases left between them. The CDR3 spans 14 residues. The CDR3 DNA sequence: TGTGCCAGCAGCGTAGAAGGTACGGGGTACGGAGCTTTCTTT. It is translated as CASSVEGTGYGAFF.

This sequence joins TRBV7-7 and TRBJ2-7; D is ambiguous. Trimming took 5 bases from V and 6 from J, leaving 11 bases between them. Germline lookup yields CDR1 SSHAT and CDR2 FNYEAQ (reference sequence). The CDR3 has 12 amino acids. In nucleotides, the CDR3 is TGTGCCAGCAGCGTGATATCCCGCGAGCAGTACTTC. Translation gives CASSVISREQYF.

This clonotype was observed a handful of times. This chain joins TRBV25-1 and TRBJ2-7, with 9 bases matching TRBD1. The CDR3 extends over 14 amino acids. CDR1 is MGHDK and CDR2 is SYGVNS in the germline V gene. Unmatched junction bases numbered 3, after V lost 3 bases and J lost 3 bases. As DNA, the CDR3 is TGTGCCAGCAGTGAGCCGGGACAGGGCTACGAGCAGTACTTC. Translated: CASSEPGQGYEQYF.

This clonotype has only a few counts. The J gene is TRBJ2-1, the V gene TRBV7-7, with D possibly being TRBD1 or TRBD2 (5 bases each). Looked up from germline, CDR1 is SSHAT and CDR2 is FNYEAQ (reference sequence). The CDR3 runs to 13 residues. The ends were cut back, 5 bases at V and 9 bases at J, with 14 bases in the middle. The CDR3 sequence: CASSLQGTGEQFF. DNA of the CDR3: TGTGCCAGCAGCCTCCAAGGGACGGGTGAGCAGTTCTTC. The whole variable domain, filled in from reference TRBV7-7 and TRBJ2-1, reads GAGVSQSPRYKVTKRGQDVTLRCDPISSHATLYWYQQALGQGPEFLTYFNYEAQPDKSGLPSDRFSAERPEGSISTLTIQRTEQRDSAMYRCASSLQGTGEQFFGPGTRLTVL.